This T cell receptor (beta chain) was captured by sequencing in a study of beta chain features in type 1 diabetes. The study's findings and limits: Sequencing of cDNA might inflate the share of cells that strongly express TCR. Significant though moderate, a shortening of TCRB CDR3s appeared in all four CD4+ subsets of Type 1 diabetes patients.

Comment on this clone: Antigen unknown.

Reverse transcription of all isolated RNA meant that expressed TCRB transcripts were sequenced. Measured with immunoSEQ multiplex PCR; TCRdb has only the in-frame clones, and not every one. The sample has around 140,000 clones; 7% to 10% are singletons. Sequenced input: central memory CD4+ T cells from blood. The TCR was taken from a young man with type 1 diabetes.

CDR3 in amino acids: CASSEAQIGLSTEAFF. In DNA form, the CDR3 reads TGTGCCAGCAGTGAAGCTCAAATAGGACTGAGCACTGAAGCTTTCTTT. This chain joins TRBV2 and TRBJ1-1; D remains ambiguous. From germline, CDR1 is SNHLY and CDR2 FYNNEI. This CDR3 has 16 amino acids. V was cut by 0 bases and J by 4 bases, with 15 bases left in between.